This TCR beta chain stems from a study of blood T cell repertoires in COVID-19 (dated by TCRdb to 2020 to 2021). Regarding the study in general: Collaborator samples came from the United States, Italy and Spain and covered acute and convalescent phases of COVID-19. The material from the prospective study consisted of cDNA or gDNA derived from T cells, B-cell-depleted T cells, or PBMCs. Where HLA class I and class II types were available, the types were taken from metadata supplied by the sample provider, not from assay-based typing. The repertoires were made available in a free public database intended to serve as a resource for research on the immune response to SARS-CoV-2. The dataset comprised deeply sampled blood TCRbeta repertoires from subjects exposed to, actively infected with, or recovered from COVID-19. The sample metadata nearly always contained a de-identified subject ID, COVID-19 status, age in years and sex. The samples were drawn from two sources: the first 160 participants of the ongoing ImmuneRACE study, and 1,200 or so subjects contributed by 6 global collaborators.

Trimming takes 3 bases from V and 5 bases from J, and the germline ends sit 13 bases apart. The germline V gene (reference sequence) provides CDR1 LNHDA and CDR2 SQIVND. Its CDR3 holds 14 amino acids, cysteine through phenylalanine. The read is trimmed to its CDR3 DNA, 42 bases read in frame from base 1. On this clone: It lacks a known antigen. Per-base quality was not reported, and no clone a single base away is much larger than it.

Overall study results and their limits: Clinical and demographic metadata were provided uncurated, with the amount varying by source and participant.

Enrolling through a virtual design, the prospective study's participants ranged in age from roughly 18 to 89 years and lived across roughly 23 United States geographic areas. Cohort assignment in the prospective study relied on participant-reported clinical history from a screening survey and a study questionnaire. A participant counted as exposed if, within 2 weeks of entering the study, that participant had been in contact with someone who had a PCR-confirmed or clinician-diagnosed COVID-19 case. Each participant in the prospective study had whole blood, serum and a nasopharyngeal or oropharyngeal swab collected by mobile phlebotomists. Participants in the prospective study had the option to provide additional blood draws and questionnaires over an approximately two-month period. Before DNA extraction, prospective study blood samples were shipped either frozen or at room temperature. TCRbeta CDR3 regions were amplified from genomic DNA by means of the immunoSEQ Assay, a bias-controlled multiplex PCR. The authors' pipeline ran thus. Nucleated cell counts per sample were estimated from amplification of reference gene primers within the assay. To quantify the absolute abundance of each unique TCRbeta CDR3 rearrangement, sequence reads were collapsed and filtered. Productive Simpson clonality was computed per sample as the square root of Simpson's diversity index over productive rearrangements. TCRdb holds this immuneACCESS table with in-frame rearrangements only. Some clones are missing; in checked studies, unresolved V genes explain under half, and the rest has no known cause. V, J and clone size are those of that table, while D and trimming were read from the DNA. The table for this sample lists 150,000 or so clones; roughly nine tenths of them were counted only once. The top ten hold about 4% of the sample.

This TCR was sampled from a woman in her thirties or forties who had been exposed to COVID-19. The material sequenced was PBMCs or T cells enriched from blood (not recorded which). The chain links TRBV19 with TRBJ1-2; the D gene is perhaps TRBD1, from 5 matching bases. The CDR3 protein is CASSIPQGRYGYTF. The DNA sequence is as follows: TGTGCCAGTAGTATCCCCCAGGGCCGGTATGGCTACACCTTC.